Each of the 14 T cell receptor beta chains below was sequenced from the same sample in a study of neurological immune-mediated disorders. Via MiXCR, TCRdb re-called the 5' RACE reads, giving one row per CDR3 protein. The sample has some 19,000 distinct CDR3 sequences, 17% seen once. The sample consisted of CD8+ T cells from blood. The receptor set was obtained from a young woman with multiple sclerosis.

The sample holds a few counts of this clonotype. The J gene is TRBJ2-7, the V gene TRBV7-6; the D is unclear. Germline lookup yields CDR1 SGHVS and CDR2 FNYEAQ. The CDR3 contains 13 residues. The V and J ends lost 1 base and 4 bases respectively, with 8 bases between them. The CDR3 nucleotides read TGTGCCAGCAGCTTAGATAGAGTGTACGAGCAGTACTTC. This encodes CASSLDRVYEQYF.

The gene calls are TRBV3-1 and TRBJ1-6; D gene unclear. Trimming stripped 1 base from V and 9 bases from J, with 7 bases between. The CDR3 consists of 13 residues. Germline V lookup: CDR1 LGHDT, CDR2 YNNKEL (reference sequence). The CDR3 reads CASSQGRGSPLHF. Written as DNA, the CDR3 is TGTGCCAGCAGCCAAGGCCGGGGTTCACCCCTCCACTTT. Complete variable domain (other parts from reference TRBV3-1 and TRBJ1-6): DTAVSQTPKYLVTQMGNDKSIKCEQNLGHDTMYWYKQDSKKFLKIMFSYNNKELIINETVPNRFSPKSPDKAHLNLHINSLELGDSAVYFCASSQGRGSPLHFGNGTRLTVT.

This clonotype came up many times. A much larger clone lies one base from this, so it may be a read error. The chain has TRBV20-1 and TRBJ2-3, with 9 bases fitting TRBD2. CDR3 length: 19 residues. Trimming cost V 0 bases and J 0 bases; bases outside gene matches: 13. Germline loops: CDR1 DFQATT, CDR2 SNEGSKA (reference sequence). Here the CDR3 reads CSARDGGTSGWTSTDTQYF. For the CDR3, the DNA is TGCAGTGCTAGAGATGGTGGAACTAGCGGGTGGACTAGCACAGATACGCAGTATTTT.

The chain is built from TRBV10-3 and TRBJ2-3, with D possibly being TRBD2 (6 bases). The CDR3 has 13 residues. V was pared by 10 bases and J by 0 bases, with 11 bases between. Germline-derived CDR1 and CDR2 are ENHRY and SYGVKD. CDR3 bases: TGTGCCACCTCTGCGGGAAGCACAGATACGCAGTATTTT. It translates to CATSAGSTDTQYF.

This rearrangement joins TRBV10-3 to TRBJ2-7, with 7 positions matching TRBD2. The ends lost 6 bases at V and 3 bases at J; junction bases unmatched: 8. The germline V gene has CDR1 ENHRY and CDR2 SYGVKD. This CDR3 has 14 amino acids. The CDR3 DNA follows: TGTGCCATCAGCTCTTCTAGCGGTAACTACGAGCAGTACGTC. Protein product: CAISSSSGNYEQYV.

Within the sample, this clonotype is medium-sized. The chain carries TRBV29-1 and TRBJ2-1; 9 bases line up with TRBD1. The CDR3 is 13 residues long. Germline V CDR1 and CDR2: SQVTM, ANQGSEA. The CDR3 sequence is CSSRTGESNEQFF. In DNA, the CDR3 is TGCAGTAGTCGGACAGGGGAGAGCAATGAGCAGTTCTTC.

This chain connects TRBV25-1 to TRBJ1-4; 8 bases align to TRBD1. CDR3 length: 13 amino acids. CDR1 MGHDK and CDR2 SYGVNS come from the germline V gene. Unmatched junction bases numbered 3, after V lost 4 bases and J lost 8 bases. As DNA, the CDR3 is TGTGCCAGCAGTGGGACAGGGCGGGAAAAACTGTTTTTT. Translation: CASSGTGREKLFF.

This clonotype was observed at least ten times. The chain links TRBV20-1 to TRBJ1-5, with TRBD1 as a possible D gene (6 bases). The CDR3 runs to 12 residues. V dropped 8 bases and J dropped 7 bases, with 15 bases sitting between them. The V gene's germline CDR1 is DFQATT and CDR2 SNEGSKA (reference sequence). CDR3 loop: CSSQGLGQPQHF. In nucleotides, the CDR3 is TGCAGTAGTCAGGGGTTAGGACAGCCCCAGCATTTT.

This clonotype was detected many times. The chain recombines TRBV27 with TRBJ1-1, with D perhaps matching TRBD1 (6 bases). Trimming left V 7 bases short and J 8 bases short, with 11 bases between. CDR1 is MNHEY and CDR2 is SMNVEV in the germline V gene (reference sequence). This CDR3 region has 11 residues. The CDR3 here is CASTLGQEAFF. The CDR3, as DNA: TGTGCCAGCACCCTAGGACAGGAAGCTTTCTTT.

This clonotype was observed many times. The V and J genes are TRBV20-1 and TRBJ1-1; D is unclear. CDR3 size: 12 residues. Looked up from germline, CDR1 is DFQATT and CDR2 is SNEGSKA (reference sequence). Trimming cost V 6 bases and J 0 bases, with 8 bases left between them. The CDR3 protein is CSAPGLNTEAFF. CDR3 nucleotide sequence: TGCAGTGCCCCGGGCCTGAACACTGAAGCTTTCTTT.

There are many counts of this clonotype. The V and J genes are TRBV6-1 and TRBJ1-1; D unresolved. This CDR3 is 12 amino acids long. V was cut by 5 bases and J by 2 bases, with 6 bases left in between. The germline gives CDR1 MNHNS, CDR2 SASEGT. DNA for the CDR3: TGTGCCAGCAGTACTGGTAACACTGAAGCTTTCTTT. Its translation is CASSTGNTEAFF.

The chain couples TRBV19 to TRBJ2-1, with TRBD2 identical over 8 bases. Germline values: CDR1 LNHDA, CDR2 SQIVND (reference sequence). The CDR3 length is 14 residues. V was pared by 3 bases and J by 7 bases, with 5 bases of the junction left unmatched. The CDR3 bases are TGTGCCAGTAGTATGCTTAGCGGGGTAAATGAGCAGTTCTTC. It encodes CASSMLSGVNEQFF. Drawing the rest from reference TRBV19 and TRBJ2-1, the complete variable domain is DGGITQSPKYLFRKEGQNVTLSCEQNLNHDAMYWYRQDPGQGLRLIYYSQIVNDFQKGDIAEGYSVSREKKESFPLTVTSAQKNPTAFYLCASSMLSGVNEQFFGPGTRLTVL.

This clonotype has at least ten counts. The J gene is TRBJ2-2, the V gene TRBV6-5, with D hard to call. The CDR3 totals 14 residues. Germline lookup yields CDR1 MNHEY and CDR2 SVGAGI. V was trimmed by 2 bases and J by 1 base, leaving 5 bases between them. The CDR3 is CASSYSQNTGELFF. In DNA form, the CDR3 reads TGTGCCAGCAGTTACAGCCAGAACACCGGGGAGCTGTTTTTT.

The rearrangement links TRBV7-9 to TRBJ2-1; D is unclear. This CDR3 region has 14 residues. V was shortened by 1 base and J by 4 bases, with 8 bases between the two germline ends. CDR1 is SEHNR and CDR2 is FQNEAQ in the germline V gene (reference sequence). In DNA, the CDR3 is TGTGCCAGCAGCTTAGGTTTGGCTTACAATGAGCAGTTCTTC. This translates into CASSLGLAYNEQFF.